Below, 25 T cell receptor beta chains from the same sample are listed, as sequenced in a study of CD8+ T cells in alopecia areata. RNA extraction and reverse transcription yielded cDNA as sequencing template. Generated by immunoSEQ multiplex PCR, the TCRdb table keeps only in-frame clones and is missing some. The sample lists about 110,000 clones, approximately 63% seen once, with roughly 20% in the top ten. Specimen: CD8+ T cells sorted from blood. These receptors were collected from a human donor in good health.

The chain employs TRBV6-5 and TRBJ2-1, with TRBD2 identical over 7 bases. The CDR3 is 15 amino acids. Germline assignment: CDR1 MNHEY and CDR2 SVGAGI. V lost 6 bases to trimming and J lost 5 bases; unmatched junction nucleotides: 10. The CDR3 DNA sequence: TGTGCCAGCAGCCCAACACTAGCGTCCCACAATGAGCAGTTCTTC. It codes for CASSPTLASHNEQFF.

The chain is built from TRBV13 and TRBJ1-2, with a possible D match to TRBD1 (5 bases). CDR1 PRHDT and CDR2 FYEKMQ come from the germline V gene (reference sequence). V was pared by 0 bases and J by 4 bases, with 12 bases between. The CDR3 length is 15 residues. The CDR3 region is CASSLGLGGGYGYTF. The CDR3 region has the DNA TGTGCCAGCAGCTTAGGCCTCGGGGGTGGCTATGGCTACACCTTC.

The gene calls are TRBV28 and TRBJ2-7; 7 bases are a match to TRBD1. The V gene end was trimmed by 6 bases and the J gene end by 6 bases; junction bases not matched to a gene: 14. The germline V gene encodes CDR1 MDHEN and CDR2 SYDVKM. The CDR3 is made up of 15 amino acids. CDR3 DNA sequence: TGTGCCAGCAGAAAACTAGACAGGGCCGGGGTCGAGCAGTACTTC. Its translation: CASRKLDRAGVEQYF.

Written as DNA, the CDR3 is TGTGCCAGCAGCTTGGGAAGGCCGAGACGATTGAGCTATGGCTACACCTTC. This codes for CASSLGRPRRLSYGYTF. The V call is TRBV7-9, the J call TRBJ1-2; no reliable D call. Germline CDR1 is SEHNR and CDR2 is FQNEAQ (reference sequence). The V and J ends lost 3 bases and 4 bases respectively, with 21 bases between them. This CDR3 contains 17 residues.

The chain links TRBV7-6 to TRBJ2-3, with D perhaps matching TRBD1 or TRBD2 (6 bases each). The CDR3 length is 16 residues. The ends were cut back, 1 base at V and 3 bases at J, with 14 bases in the middle. Germline assignment: CDR1 SGHVS and CDR2 FNYEAQ. DNA of the CDR3: TGTGCCAGCAGCTTAGGACAGGCGGGGTGGACAGATACGCAGTATTTT. Residues: CASSLGQAGWTDTQYF.

The chain links TRBV7-2 to TRBJ2-3, with D maybe TRBD1 (5 bases). This CDR3 comprises 15 residues. V lost 5 bases and J 10 bases, leaving 22 bases between the germline ends. Germline CDR1 is SGHTA and CDR2 is FQGNSA. The chain's CDR3 is CASSMRPRQLGPQYF. CDR3 nucleotide sequence: TGTGCCAGCAGCATGCGGCCCCGCCAGTTGGGGCCGCAGTATTTT.

This clone was observed a few times. The chain links TRBV28 to TRBJ2-5, with D possibly being TRBD1 (6 bases). The CDR3 sequence is 12 residues long. Germline loops: CDR1 MDHEN, CDR2 SYDVKM. The ends were cut back, 11 bases at V and 0 bases at J, with 10 bases in the middle. The CDR3 DNA is TGTGCCGTCAGGGGAAACCAAGAGACCCAGTACTTC. Amino acid sequence: CAVRGNQETQYF.

This clone occurred a few times. The V and J genes are TRBV4-3 and TRBJ1-2; maybe TRBD1 (6 bases). The CDR3 is made up of 17 amino acids. Germline-derived CDR1 and CDR2 are LGHNA and YSLEER. Trimming removed 1 base from V and 6 bases from J, with 21 bases in between. This chain's CDR3 is CASSQAAGARPVDGYTF. Written as DNA, the CDR3 is TGCGCCAGCAGCCAAGCGGCGGGGGCGAGACCCGTTGATGGCTACACCTTC.

This clone was detected a few times. This chain joins TRBV13 and TRBJ1-1; no clear D. The CDR3 sequence is 14 residues long. With 7 bases removed from V and 6 bases from J, the gap between germline ends came to 18 bases. Germline assignment: CDR1 PRHDT and CDR2 FYEKMQ (reference sequence). DNA of the CDR3: TGTGCCAGCACCTTCGTCGGGGTTGGGGCTGAAGCTTTCTTT. Protein product: CASTFVGVGAEAFF.

This chain joins TRBV13 and TRBJ2-1, with TRBD2 as a possible D gene (6 bases). The CDR3 covers 13 residues. Germline CDR1 PRHDT, CDR2 FYEKMQ (reference sequence). Trimming took 0 bases from V and 10 from J, leaving 10 bases between them. DNA of the CDR3: TGTGCCAGCAGCTTAGGGGTACTAGCCGAGCAGTTCTTC. Translating gives CASSLGVLAEQFF.

Turning to this clone: This likely comes from a read error, as the CDR3 has no conserved phenylalanine or tryptophan at its end. The V gene is TRBV29-1, the J gene TRBJ1-1; D is perhaps TRBD1 (6 bases). This CDR3 spans 14 amino acids. Looked up from germline, CDR1 is SQVTM and CDR2 is ANQGSEA. Deletions cut 4 bases from V and 4 bases from J, with 16 bases between. The CDR3 DNA reads TGCAGCGTTGTGCCCGGGGGCGCGGGCACTGAAGCTTTCTCT. Protein: CSVVPGGAGTEAFS.

The CDR3, as DNA: TGCGCCAGCAGCGCCGACAGGTCTGGGGCCAACGTCCTGACTTTC. It encodes CASSADRSGANVLTF. The chain is built from TRBV5-1 and TRBJ2-6, with D perhaps matching TRBD1 (6 bases). Between the trimmed V and J ends, which lost 4 bases and 1 base, there was a span of 9 bases. The CDR3 totals 15 residues. Germline lookup yields CDR1 SGHRS and CDR2 YFSETQ.

This clone has more than one count but fewer than ten. The V call is TRBV15, the J call TRBJ1-1; 8 bases are shared with TRBD1. CDR3 length: 14 amino acids. Germline V CDR1 and CDR2: LNHNV, YYDKDF (reference sequence). After removal of 5 bases from V and 4 bases from J, the junction contained 6 bases not matched to a gene. The CDR3 DNA is TGTGCCACCAGCTCCCGGACAGGGCCCACTGAAGCTTTCTTT. Protein sequence: CATSSRTGPTEAFF.

The chain combines TRBV13 with TRBJ2-7; 8 nucleotides match TRBD2. V dropped 4 bases and J dropped 7; count of bases not matched to a gene: 6. From germline, CDR1 is PRHDT and CDR2 FYEKMQ (reference sequence). This CDR3 spans 13 amino acids. The CDR3 bases are TGTGCCAGCAGCTACTCCGGGGGGGTGGAGCAGTACTTC. Protein sequence: CASSYSGGVEQYF.

The rearrangement joins TRBV5-1 to TRBJ2-7; 8 nucleotides line up with TRBD1. The length of the CDR3 is 15 residues. The V gene end was trimmed by 5 bases and the J gene end by 6 bases; junction bases not matched to a gene: 13. The V gene's germline CDR1 is SGHRS and CDR2 YFSETQ. CDR3 amino acids: CASSVHSDRVGEQYF. In nucleotides, the CDR3 is TGCGCCAGCAGTGTTCATTCGGACAGGGTTGGCGAGCAGTACTTC.

The chain combines TRBV13 with TRBJ2-1; 7 bases align to TRBD1. The CDR3 runs to 16 residues. Germline CDR1 reads PRHDT; CDR2 reads FYEKMQ (reference sequence). V lost 0 bases, J lost 5 bases, and 7 bases stayed unmatched. CDR3 nucleotides: TGTGCCAGCAGCTTAGGCTCGACAGGGCCCAACAATGAGCAGTTCTTC. It translates to CASSLGSTGPNNEQFF.

This chain links TRBV6-4 with TRBJ2-1; D might be TRBD2 (7 bases). The CDR3 runs 16 residues. Trimming cost V 4 bases and J 9 bases, with 22 bases left between them. Germline lookup yields CDR1 MRHNA and CDR2 SNTAGT. CDR3 in amino acids: CASSASGEGGPGEQFF. In DNA form, the CDR3 reads TGTGCCAGCAGTGCCTCAGGGGAGGGGGGCCCCGGTGAGCAGTTCTTC.

V and J are TRBV15 and TRBJ2-6; no reliable D call. The length of the CDR3 is 15 residues. CDR1 and CDR2 from the germline V gene are LNHNV and YYDKDF (reference sequence). Trimming took 2 bases from V and 2 from J, leaving 7 bases between them. Here the CDR3 reads CATSRPETGANVLTF. CDR3 in DNA: TGTGCCACCAGCAGACCGGAGACTGGGGCCAACGTCCTGACTTTC.

V is TRBV27 and J is TRBJ2-7; tentative D call: TRBD2 (6 bases). CDR3 length: 14 residues. The ends were cut back, 1 base at V and 2 bases at J, with 9 bases in the middle. Per the germline V gene, CDR1 is MNHEY and CDR2 is SMNVEV (reference sequence). CDR3 in DNA: TGTGCCAGCAGTTTATTGGGGGGAACCTACGAGCAGTACTTC. The encoded protein is CASSLLGGTYEQYF.

This clone was seen a single time. V and J are TRBV7-9 and TRBJ1-1, with D perhaps matching TRBD1 (5 bases). The CDR3 runs to 17 residues. Trimming left V 1 base short and J 6 bases short, with 21 bases between. Germline CDR1 and CDR2: SEHNR and FQNEAQ (reference sequence). The CDR3 nucleotides are TGTGCCAGCAGCTTAGGCAGGGTGGATGATGAGGAAGCTGAAGCTTTCTTT. Its protein product is CASSLGRVDDEEAEAFF.

The rearrangement uses TRBV27 and TRBJ1-2; 7 nucleotides agree with TRBD1. The CDR3 spans 16 residues. CDR1 is MNHEY and CDR2 is SMNVEV in the germline V gene (reference sequence). The V segment lost 0 bases and the J segment 6 bases; nucleotides outside the gene matches: 10. CDR3 nucleotides: TGTGCCAGCAGTTTATCGCGTACAGGGGCGCTGGATGGCTACACCTTC. It specifies CASSLSRTGALDGYTF.

In this sample, this clone turned up many times. The chain has TRBV6-4 and TRBJ2-3; D gene uncertain. The CDR3 contains 13 residues. Trimming shortened V by 5 bases and J by 4 bases, and 10 bases separated the two germline ends. The germline CDR1 and CDR2 sequences are MRHNA and SNTAGT. The CDR3 here is CASSSGPSDTQYF. The CDR3 bases are TGTGCCAGCAGTTCCGGTCCATCAGATACGCAGTATTTT.

This clone was found a few times. The rearrangement links TRBV5-1 to TRBJ1-2; no reliable D call. Trimming cost V 0 bases and J 9 bases, with 9 bases left between them. CDR1 is SGHRS and CDR2 is YFSETQ in the germline V gene. CDR3 length: 12 amino acids. The CDR3 DNA reads as TGCGCCAGCAGCTTGGGGGATCCGAGCTACACCTTC. Its translation: CASSLGDPSYTF.

The chain is built from TRBV19 and TRBJ1-1; TRBD1 agrees at 7 bases. Germline V CDR1 and CDR2: LNHDA, SQIVND (reference sequence). The CDR3 spans 14 residues. V lost 8 bases and J lost 4; bases outside the gene matches: 10. The CDR3 loop reads CASSYFAGGTEAFF. Written as DNA, the CDR3 is TGTGCCAGTTCTTACTTCGCAGGGGGCACTGAAGCTTTCTTT.

The V gene is TRBV27, the J gene TRBJ1-1; possibly TRBD1 for D (5 bases). Per germline, CDR1 MNHEY and CDR2 SMNVEV (reference sequence). Trimming took off 6 bases at V and 1 base at J, with 12 bases between the two ends. The CDR3 is 14 amino acids. This CDR3 is CASSVIGGNTEAFF. The CDR3 region has the DNA TGTGCCAGCAGCGTAATCGGGGGGAACACTGAAGCTTTCTTT.